Each of the 30 T cell receptor beta chains below was sequenced from the same sample in a study of CD8 T cells in ankylosing spondylitis. From the 5' RACE reads, TCRdb called clonotypes with MiXCR, one entry per CDR3 protein. The table includes about 240,000 distinct CDR3 sequences, around 9.2% detected once. The sequencing sample was made of blood, either unsorted or a sorted T cell fraction (not recorded which). The receptors here all came from a male donor with ankylosing spondylitis or in good health (not recorded which).

The rearrangement uses TRBV18 and TRBJ1-5; no clear D. This CDR3 region has 15 residues. The V and J ends lost 1 base and 0 bases respectively, with 7 bases between them. The germline V gene encodes CDR1 KGHSH and CDR2 LQKENI. The CDR3 reads CASSPQADSNQPQHF. The DNA of the CDR3 is TGTGCCAGCTCACCACAGGCGGATAGCAATCAGCCCCAGCATTTT.

Points on this clonotype: A read error may be the cause here, since a much bigger clone is one base away. The chain recombines TRBV19 with TRBJ1-1; the D gene is possibly TRBD1 (6 bases). CDR1 LNHDA and CDR2 SQIVND come from the germline V gene (reference sequence). There are 14 residues in the CDR3. V lost 3 bases to trimming and J lost 9 bases, with 17 bases between them. CDR3 in amino acids: CASSIGRGRTKAFF. In DNA form, the CDR3 reads TGTGCCAGTAGTATCGGCAGGGGACGAACTAAAGCTTTCTTT.

The J gene is TRBJ2-5, the V gene TRBV28; no reliable D call. V shed 6 bases and J shed 2 bases, with 7 bases lying between them. Germline assignment: CDR1 MDHEN and CDR2 SYDVKM. The CDR3 is 12 amino acids. The CDR3 DNA reads TGTGCCAGCAGGCCTACTCAAGAGACCCAGTACTTC. Translation: CASRPTQETQYF.

V usage is TRBV14 and J usage is TRBJ2-3; no definite D call. The CDR3 is made up of 16 amino acids. Trimming shortened V by 1 base and J by 2 bases, and 13 bases separated the two germline ends. Germline assignment: CDR1 SGHDN and CDR2 FVKESK. The CDR3 bases are TGTGCCAGCAGCCAAGCGTATCGGAGAACCACAGATACGCAGTATTTT. As protein: CASSQAYRRTTDTQYF.

This clonotype has at least ten counts. In DNA form, the CDR3 reads TGCAGTGCTAGAGGAGGACTGGAAGAATACTATGGCTACACCTTC. Its protein is CSARGGLEEYYGYTF. V gene TRBV20-1 combines with J gene TRBJ1-2; D remains unclear. This CDR3 spans 15 amino acids. Germline CDR1 is DFQATT and CDR2 is SNEGSKA (reference sequence). V was clipped by 1 base and J by 3 bases, with 15 bases between them.

This clonotype was counted ten times or more. This chain joins TRBV7-2 and TRBJ2-2; weak D call: TRBD2 (6 bases). V was pared by 7 bases and J by 4 bases, with 7 bases between. This CDR3 has 12 amino acids. CDR1 is SGHTA, CDR2 FQGNSA, per germline. The CDR3, as DNA: TGTGCCAGCACCGGGGGCACCGGGGAGCTGTTTTTT. Its translation is CASTGGTGELFF.

This clonotype was counted many times. J is TRBJ2-7 and V is TRBV7-9; D ambiguous. Trimming took off 2 bases at V and 7 bases at J, with 15 bases between the two ends. CDR3 length: 14 residues. Germline V gene data show CDR1 as SEHNR and CDR2 as FQNEAQ (reference sequence). Here the CDR3 DNA reads TGTGCCAGCAGCTTATCCTTGGGTGACGGGGAGCAGTACTTC. Its protein product is CASSLSLGDGEQYF.

In its sample, this clonotype was seen many times. The rearrangement uses TRBV11-1 and TRBJ2-3, with 11 bases lining up with TRBD2. Trimming cost V 0 bases and J 3 bases; bases outside gene matches: 8. The CDR3 extends over 18 amino acids. Looked up from germline, CDR1 is SGHAT and CDR2 is FQDESV (reference sequence). CDR3 sequence reads: CASSLARDRLAGTDTQYF. CDR3 bases: TGTGCCAGCAGCTTAGCCAGAGACCGACTAGCGGGAACAGATACGCAGTATTTT.

This clonotype was seen repeatedly, ten times or more. The chain recombines TRBV25-1 with TRBJ1-1; D is undetermined. Trimming removed 8 bases from V and 1 base from J, with 14 bases in between. The germline gives CDR1 MGHDK, CDR2 SYGVNS. This CDR3 comprises 14 residues. The DNA for the CDR3 is TGTGCCAGCTGTCGCTGGGGTGAGAACACTGAAGCTTTCTTT. This translates into CASCRWGENTEAFF.

This clonotype was found many times. V and J are TRBV20-1 and TRBJ2-7; the match to TRBD1 covers 9 bases. Germline-derived CDR1 and CDR2 are DFQATT and SNEGSKA (reference sequence). This CDR3 comprises 15 residues. V lost 0 bases and J lost 0; bases outside the gene matches: 3. The chain's CDR3 is CSARDPGQGSYEQYF. In DNA form, the CDR3 reads TGCAGTGCTAGAGATCCGGGACAGGGCTCCTACGAGCAGTACTTC.

This clonotype was detected many times. The chain combines TRBV29-1 with TRBJ2-7, with 9 bases matching TRBD2. The CDR3 runs to 18 residues. Germline trimming cut 1 base from V and 7 bases from J; bases unmatched to any gene: 20. Germline CDR1 reads SQVTM; CDR2 reads ANQGSEA. The CDR3 sequence: CSVEGGGTGRLAVREQYF. DNA for the CDR3: TGCAGCGTTGAAGGGGGAGGAACAGGGCGACTAGCGGTAAGGGAGCAGTACTTC.

This clonotype was seen more than once but under ten times. CDR3 residues: CASSTSQGQPQHF. Written as DNA, the CDR3 is TGTGCCAGCAGCACCTCGCAGGGTCAGCCCCAGCATTTT. V usage is TRBV7-2 and J usage is TRBJ1-5, with a weak D call TRBD1 (5 bases). Looked up from germline, CDR1 is SGHTA and CDR2 is FQGNSA. Trimming stripped 5 bases from V and 6 bases from J, with 11 bases between. This CDR3 is 13 amino acids long.

This clonotype was counted between two and nine times. The chain recombines TRBV6-5 with TRBJ1-2; 8 bases are a match to TRBD1. This CDR3 has 15 amino acids. With V trimmed by 4 bases and J by 2 bases, 6 bases remained unmatched. Germline values: CDR1 MNHEY, CDR2 SVGAGI. The CDR3, as DNA: TGTGCCAGCAGTTCCCTGGACAGGGCGAACTATGGCTACACCTTC. It yields the protein CASSSLDRANYGYTF.

The V call is TRBV9, the J call TRBJ1-4, with 7 bases lining up with TRBD1. In germline, CDR1 is SGDLS, CDR2 YYNGEE. This CDR3 region has 15 residues. J was trimmed by 7 bases and V by 4 bases; bases with no gene match: 10. The CDR3, as DNA: TGTGCCAGCAGCACTCTAGGGACAGACATTGAAAAACTGTTTTTT. This encodes CASSTLGTDIEKLFF.

In its sample, this clonotype was seen many times. This chain connects TRBV20-1 to TRBJ2-3; D could derive from TRBD1 or TRBD2 (5 bases each). The CDR3 has 13 residues. Germline loops: CDR1 DFQATT, CDR2 SNEGSKA (reference sequence). Trimming took 6 bases from V and 1 from J, leaving 11 bases between them. The chain's CDR3 is CSASGSGTDTQYF. The CDR3 coding sequence is TGCAGTGCCTCAGGGAGTGGCACAGATACGCAGTATTTT.

At least ten counts were recorded for this clonotype. V usage is TRBV7-2 and J usage is TRBJ2-7; D unresolved. Trimming took 2 bases from V and 0 from J, leaving 8 bases between them. This CDR3 comprises 14 residues. From germline, CDR1 is SGHTA and CDR2 FQGNSA. The CDR3 sequence: CASSLSASSYEQYF. In DNA, the CDR3 is TGTGCCAGCAGCTTATCCGCGAGCTCCTACGAGCAGTACTTC.

A few counts support this clonotype. The genes are TRBV7-9 and TRBJ1-1; tentatively, D is TRBD1 (6 bases). The CDR3 is 15 residues long. Germline V gives CDR1 SEHNR, CDR2 FQNEAQ (reference sequence). V lost 1 base and J lost 4, with 13 bases in between. The CDR3 loop reads CASSLGRGATTEAFF. CDR3 in DNA: TGTGCCAGCAGCTTAGGGCGGGGGGCGACCACTGAAGCTTTCTTT.

The chain employs TRBV20-1 and TRBJ2-1, with D perhaps TRBD2 (7 bases). Germline V gene sequence: CDR1 DFQATT, CDR2 SNEGSKA (reference sequence). The CDR3 is made up of 16 amino acids. V was cut by 3 bases and J by 6 bases, with 21 bases left in between. The CDR3 spells CSARFGGGGPLNEQFF. The DNA for the CDR3 is TGCAGTGCTAGGTTCGGTGGGGGGGGGCCCCTCAATGAGCAGTTCTTC.

This clonotype has a count of ten or more. The CDR3 DNA follows: TGTGCCAGCAGTTTGACAAGGGAGAGCTATAGCAATCAGCCCCAGCATTTT. Translation: CASSLTRESYSNQPQHF. The chain combines TRBV6-2 or TRBV6-3 with TRBJ1-5; no definite D call. The germline CDR1 and CDR2 sequences are MNHEY and SVGEGT. This CDR3 is built from 17 residues. Trimming shortened V by 4 bases and J by 0 bases, and 16 bases separated the two germline ends.

This clonotype was observed at least ten times. The chain combines TRBV20-1 with TRBJ2-1; 14 bases match TRBD2. This CDR3 region has 15 residues. The ends lost 3 bases at V and 8 bases at J; junction bases unmatched: 6. CDR1 is DFQATT, CDR2 SNEGSKA, per germline (reference sequence). The CDR3 loop reads CSARGTSGSQDEQFF. The CDR3 DNA is TGCAGTGCTAGGGGGACTAGCGGGAGTCAGGATGAGCAGTTCTTC.

Many counts were recorded for this clonotype. The V call is TRBV9, the J call TRBJ2-3; 8 bases fit TRBD2. The CDR3 is made up of 15 amino acids. Per germline, CDR1 SGDLS and CDR2 YYNGEE. Trimming removed 0 bases from V and 2 bases from J; junction bases left unmatched: 2. The DNA of the CDR3 is TGTGCCAGCAGCGTAGCTAGCGGGCTCACAGATACGCAGTATTTT. Its protein product is CASSVASGLTDTQYF.

This clonotype was detected ten times or more. The chain links TRBV6-1 to TRBJ1-5, with D possibly TRBD1 on 5 matching bases. Germline V gene lookup returns CDR1 MNHNS and CDR2 SASEGT. V lost 8 bases to trimming and J lost 7 bases, with 15 bases between them. The CDR3 consists of 13 residues. For the CDR3, the DNA is TGTGCCAGCGGGCGGCAAGGGGACCAGCCCCAGCATTTT. Protein: CASGRQGDQPQHF.

The rearrangement links TRBV7-2 to TRBJ1-1, with D unclear. The length of the CDR3 is 13 residues. V shed 5 bases and J shed 0 bases, with 7 bases lying between them. Per the germline V gene, CDR1 is SGHTA and CDR2 is FQGNSA. The CDR3 loop reads CASSRLVNTEAFF. CDR3 nucleotides: TGTGCCAGCAGCCGATTGGTGAACACTGAAGCTTTCTTT.

This chain's CDR3 is CSARDRGREGGYNEQFF. The DNA of the CDR3 is TGCAGTGCTAGAGATCGGGGTAGGGAGGGGGGGTACAATGAGCAGTTCTTC. J is TRBJ2-1 and V is TRBV20-1; perhaps TRBD2 as D (7 bases). The CDR3 runs 17 residues. Germline V gene lookup returns CDR1 DFQATT and CDR2 SNEGSKA (reference sequence). V dropped 0 bases and J dropped 4 bases, with 19 bases sitting between them.

This clonotype was observed at least ten times. V usage is TRBV12-3 or TRBV12-4 and J usage is TRBJ2-7; 9 bases match TRBD2. The CDR3 consists of 14 residues. After removal of 5 bases from V and 5 bases from J, the junction contained 7 bases not matched to a gene. This CDR3 reads CASSEGLAVHEQYF. In DNA form, the CDR3 reads TGTGCCAGCAGTGAGGGACTAGCAGTCCACGAGCAGTACTTC.

This clonotype has ten or more counts. V is TRBV6-1 and J is TRBJ2-1, with 8 positions matching TRBD2. Unmatched junction bases numbered 11, after V lost 6 bases and J lost 4 bases. Germline V CDR1 and CDR2: MNHNS, SASEGT. The CDR3 length is 16 residues. The CDR3 loop reads CASSLNRGGPYNEQFF. CDR3 coding DNA: TGTGCCAGCAGCCTGAATCGGGGGGGGCCTTACAATGAGCAGTTCTTC.

This clonotype has more than one count but fewer than ten. This chain joins TRBV27 and TRBJ1-1; perhaps TRBD1 as D (6 bases). The CDR3 sequence is 13 residues long. Germline CDR1 MNHEY, CDR2 SMNVEV (reference sequence). The V end was cut by 2 bases, the J end by 11 bases, with 15 bases between. DNA for the CDR3: TGTGCCAGCAGTTTAGCGGGGGGCGAAGGTGCTTTCTTT. Translating gives CASSLAGGEGAFF.

This clonotype was seen many times. The chain combines TRBV14 with TRBJ2-3, with TRBD2 as a possible D gene (7 bases). The CDR3 is made up of 15 amino acids. Trimming cost V 2 bases and J 0 bases, with 9 bases left between them. Germline values: CDR1 SGHDN, CDR2 FVKESK. The CDR3 DNA reads TGTGCCAGCAGCCAACGGGGGGCGAGCACAGATACGCAGTATTTT. Residues: CASSQRGASTDTQYF.

This clonotype was picked up a small number of times. The chain combines TRBV6-5 with TRBJ2-2; D unresolved. V was pared by 8 bases and J by 6 bases, with 10 bases between. The CDR3 sequence is 12 residues long. In germline, CDR1 is MNHEY, CDR2 SVGAGI. CDR3 in DNA: TGTGCCAGCGGCTCAAGGTCCGGGGAGCTGTTTTTT. The encoded protein is CASGSRSGELFF.

The table lists this clonotype with many counts. The gene calls are TRBV5-5 and TRBJ1-5; a weak D match, TRBD1 (6 bases). This CDR3 comprises 15 residues. Germline lookup yields CDR1 SGHKS and CDR2 YYEKEE (reference sequence). V gave up 0 bases and J gave up 9 bases, with 16 bases separating them. The CDR3 here is CASSLAPGGVRPQHF. CDR3 sequence (DNA): TGTGCCAGCAGCTTGGCCCCGGGGGGCGTACGGCCCCAGCATTTT. Complete variable domain (other parts from reference TRBV5-5 and TRBJ1-5): DAGVTQSPTHLIKTRGQQVTLRCSPISGHKSVSWYQQVLGQGPQFIFQYYEKEERGRGNFPDRFSARQFPNYSSELNVNALLLGDSALYLCASSLAPGGVRPQHFGDGTRLSIL.